This T cell receptor beta chain stems from a study of blood T cells in healthy people across ages (dated by TCRdb to the mid-2010s). Notes on the research overall: Template switching captured roughly one uniquely barcoded TCR beta cDNA molecule per two T cells in model experiments. Using deep sequencing normalized with unique cDNA molecular identifiers, the study measured how TCR beta repertoire diversity changes with age. The donors were divided into four age groups: young (average around 15 years), middle-aged (over 35), aged (approximately 59) and long-lived (roughly 88). To avoid experimental bias, donors of different ages were spread randomly across the sequencing lanes. Using the same blood draw, the study looked at two additional independent replicas of 1 million unique cDNA reads for two donors, one aged 18 to 30 and the other aged 80 or older.

Donors were approximately 42 systemically healthy Caucasian individuals from Russia aged about 6 to 100 years. Each donor gave about 9.7 milliliters of peripheral blood, drawn into EDTA-treated Vacutainer tubes. Ficoll-Paque density-gradient centrifugation was used to isolate PBMCs, with at least 6 million per sample. Total RNA, at least 5 micrograms per sample, was extracted from PBMCs with Trizol reagent. For every donor, an aliquot of PBMCs went through flow cytometry to measure the percentages of naive CD45RAhigh/CD27high T cells. Summary of the overall study and its limitations: Compared with the aged group, the long-lived group had more naive CD4+ T cells, fewer expanded clones and increased TCR diversity, suggesting age selection. Estimates of total diversity based on one million sequenced T cells were regarded as lower bounds and as underestimates. Observed TCR beta diversity per million T cells fell roughly linearly with age, and a significant reduction was already apparent by age roughly 41. Because profiling used bulk unsorted PBMCs, naive and antigen-experienced compartments could not be compared conclusively. The CMV infection status of donors was not known, potentially confounding age-related changes in expanded clonotypes. Observed TCR beta diversity correlated strongly with the percentage of naive T cells measured by flow cytometry.

Concerning this clonotype: The antigen it recognizes is unknown. A much larger clone is a single base away; this may be a read error.

The library was generated by 5' RACE. A second about 7 to 12 cycle PCR used a sample-barcoded 5' primer and a J-beta primer mix. A unique molecular identifier was introduced onto each TCR beta cDNA molecule by a template-switch 5' adaptor carrying 12 random nucleotides. At least 2.5 million CDR3-containing paired-end reads were obtained from each sample. The Mint cDNA synthesis kit, primed by a TRBC-specific oligonucleotide, was used to synthesize first-strand cDNA from all RNA. Following uracil-DNA glycosylase treatment, all cDNA underwent a first 18-cycle PCR with the universal primers M1SS and BC2_uni_R. The published analysis was carried out like this. Each sample was normalized by randomly selecting 1 million high-quality reads, each carrying a distinct molecular identifier. Instead of being binned into consensus sequences, reads with shared molecular identifiers were discarded. MiTCR, with a Q25 quality threshold and the strictest error-elimination algorithm, was used for CDR3 identification, clonotype clustering and error correction. A nonparametric unseen species model with Euler transformation was used to estimate lower-bound total TCR beta diversity. The public reads were reanalyzed by TCRdb: fastp trimming at Q25, MiXCR alignment, in-frame beta chains only. For every CDR3 protein sequence, its rows merge into one entry that carries the most common genes and DNA. What appears here as the V and J calls and clone size reflects TCRdb's work, not the paper's. This sample has fewer than 2 million distinct CDR3 sequences in its table, and approximately 39% of those were observed once. The top ten clones comprise approximately 22% of the sample.

CDR3 length: 18 amino acids, cysteine to phenylalanine. The read is trimmed to its CDR3 DNA, 54 bases read in frame from base 1. Trimming removed 4 bases from V and 2 bases from J; the gene matches leave 9 bases unexplained. CDR1 and CDR2, looked up from the germline V gene, are SGHRS and YFSETQ. This receptor was taken from a human donor in good health. What was sequenced was blood. The chain is encoded by TRBV5-1 joined to TRBJ2-6; the junction holds 10 bases that match TRBD1. The sequence in DNA is TGCGCCAGCAGCGGGGGACAGGGGAGAAGCCCTGGGGCCAACGTCCTGACTTTC. The encoded protein is CASSGGQGRSPGANVLTF.